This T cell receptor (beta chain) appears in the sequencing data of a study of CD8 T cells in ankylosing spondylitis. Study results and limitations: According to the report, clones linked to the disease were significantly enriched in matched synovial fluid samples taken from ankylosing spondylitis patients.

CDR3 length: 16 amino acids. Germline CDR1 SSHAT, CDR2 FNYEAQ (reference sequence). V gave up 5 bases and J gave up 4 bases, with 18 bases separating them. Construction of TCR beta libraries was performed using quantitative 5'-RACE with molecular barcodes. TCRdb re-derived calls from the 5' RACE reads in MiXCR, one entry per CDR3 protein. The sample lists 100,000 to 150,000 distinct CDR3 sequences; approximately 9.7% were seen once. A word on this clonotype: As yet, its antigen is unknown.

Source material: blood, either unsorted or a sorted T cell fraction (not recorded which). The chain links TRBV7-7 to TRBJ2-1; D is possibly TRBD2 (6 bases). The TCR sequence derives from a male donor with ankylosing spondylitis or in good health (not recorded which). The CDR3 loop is CASSLEAGTAYNEQFF. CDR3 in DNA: TGTGCCAGCAGCCTCGAAGCCGGGACTGCATACAATGAGCAGTTCTTC. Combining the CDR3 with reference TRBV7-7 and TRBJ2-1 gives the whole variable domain GAGVSQSPRYKVTKRGQDVTLRCDPISSHATLYWYQQALGQGPEFLTYFNYEAQPDKSGLPSDRFSAERPEGSISTLTIQRTEQRDSAMYRCASSLEAGTAYNEQFFGPGTRLTVL.